The rows below give T cell receptor beta chains drawn from one sample of a study of OX40 agonist ivuxolimab in advanced cancers. Repertoires were generated with immunoSEQ multiplex PCR, while TCRdb's copy carries only in-frame clones and drops some. The data contain about 88,000 clones, approximately 87% of them singletons. Source: CD4+ or CD8+ T cells sorted from blood, taken in a trial of the OX40 agonist ivuxolimab. Receptors originate from an adult with an advanced solid tumor such as melanoma, head and neck, liver or kidney cancer. The CDR3 runs from the conserved cysteine through the conserved F or W. Each record gives: V gene, clone size, D gene, J gene, CDR3 DNA, CDR3 protein. A D gene is named only where the DNA matches it firmly. Size is stated for part of the rows, as once, few or many counts, or as a class when the clone is expanded.

>TRBV7-9|.|TRBD1|TRBJ1-3
TGTGCCAGCAGCGCAGGGGGGCGAGGAAACACCATATATTTT
CASSAGGRGNTIYF
>TRBV11-3|.|.|TRBJ1-2
TGTGCCAGCAGCTTAGGAAAGGGACACCTTTACTTC
CASSLGKGHLYF
>TRBV7-2|once|.|TRBJ2-1
TGTGCCAGCAGCTTAGCGCGCGGGGCCGTTAGGTACAATGAGCAGTTCTTC
CASSLARGAVRYNEQFF
>TRBV7-3|.|.|TRBJ2-5
TGTGCCAGCAGCTTAGGGGGGACAGCACAAGAGACCCAGTACTTC
CASSLGGTAQETQYF
>TRBV5-6|.|.|TRBJ2-7
TGTGCCAGCAACCCCGGGGGAAGGGGGTCGAGCGAGCAGTACTTC
CASNPGGRGSSEQYF
>TRBV5-5|.|.|TRBJ1-2
TGTGCCACACGGGACATCAATAACTATGGCTACACCTTC
CATRDINNYGYTF
>TRBV29-1|.|.|TRBJ2-1
TGCAGCGTTGAAGATGGGGAAACTAGGAATGAGCAGTTCTTC
CSVEDGETRNEQFF
>TRBV5-1|.|.|TRBJ2-7
TGCGCCAGCAGCTCCCGGACAGATCCAAAGGGCGAGCAGTACTTC
CASSSRTDPKGEQYF
>TRBV6-1|.|TRBD1|TRBJ2-1
TGTGCCAGCAGTAGAGGGACAGGGAGGGATGAGCAGTTCTTC
CASSRGTGRDEQFF
>TRBV5-1|once|TRBD1|TRBJ1-2
TGCGCCAGCAGCGCCGGTACAGGGGGCCTCTATGGCTACACCTTC
CASSAGTGGLYGYTF
>TRBV7-9|.|TRBD2|TRBJ2-5
TGTGCCAGCAGCCGTGGGACTAGCGGCGAGACCCAGTACTTC
CASSRGTSGETQYF
>TRBV30|.|TRBD1|TRBJ1-2
TGTGCCTGGAGGAGGGGACAGGAAATTAACTATGGCTACACCTTC
CAWRRGQEINYGYTF
>TRBV7-2|.|.|TRBJ2-1
TGTGCCAGCAGCTTAGCGGGAACGGGTGAGCAGTTCTTC
CASSLAGTGEQFF
>TRBV6-5|.|.|TRBJ1-5
TGTGCCAGCGGGGGCAACAGCAATCAGCCCCAGCATTTT
CASGGNSNQPQHF
>TRBV21-1|.|.|TRBJ2-5
TGTGCCACAGGGGACGGAGAGACCCAGTACTTC
CATGDGETQYF
>TRBV5-8|.|TRBD1|TRBJ2-2
TGTGCCAGCAGCCTTGGACAGGGGGCTTTGGAGACCGGGGAGCTGTTTTTT
CASSLGQGALETGELFF
>TRBV10-3|.|.|TRBJ1-2
TGTGCCATCAGTGAGGGCCCCAGACGGGATGGCTACACCTTC
CAISEGPRRDGYTF
>TRBV27|.|TRBD2|TRBJ2-3
TGTGCCAGCACCCCTTGGGGTAGCGGGGGATTCACAGATACGCAGTATTTT
CASTPWGSGGFTDTQYF
>TRBV19|.|TRBD1|TRBJ1-6
TGTGCCAGTAAACGAGGGGGCGAAACCTATAATTCACCCCTCCACTTT
CASKRGGETYNSPLHF
>TRBV5-4|few|.|TRBJ1-1
TGTGCCAGCAGCCTGTATGGGTCCGAAGCTTTCTTT
CASSLYGSEAFF
>TRBV29-1|.|.|TRBJ2-5
TGCAGCGTTGAAACGGGGGAGACCCAGTACTTC
CSVETGETQYF
>TRBV2|.|TRBD1|TRBJ1-2
TGTGCCAGCAGAGGGACAGCATGGGGCGGCTACACCTTC
CASRGTAWGGYTF
>TRBV19|.|.|TRBJ1-4
TGTGCCAGTAACCAGATTCTTAATGAAAAACTGTTTTTT
CASNQILNEKLFF
>TRBV19|.|TRBD1|TRBJ1-4
TGTGCCAGTAGTAAAGACAGGGGTCCGGCTAATGAAAAACTGTTTTTT
CASSKDRGPANEKLFF
>TRBV6-5|.|.|TRBJ2-1
TGTGCCAGCAGTTACTCGGAGGACCCTCGAGTCGGTGAGCAGTTCTTC
CASSYSEDPRVGEQFF
>TRBV5-1|.|.|TRBJ1-3
TGCGCCAGCAGCTTGGCCGAGAGGCAGGGAGAGAGTGGAAACACCATATATTTT
CASSLAERQGESGNTIYF
>TRBV5-1|.|TRBD1|TRBJ1-1
TGCGCCAGCAGCTGGGACAGGGCCGTCACTGAAGCTTTCTTT
CASSWDRAVTEAFF
>TRBV7-2|.|TRBD2|TRBJ2-1
TGTGCCAGCAGCTCTAGCGGGGGGTACAATGAGCAGTTCTTC
CASSSSGGYNEQFF
>TRBV6-6|.|.|TRBJ2-5
TGTGCCAGCAGTTACTCCGGGTCAGGGTACCAAGAGACCCAGTACTTC
CASSYSGSGYQETQYF
>TRBV11-3|once|.|TRBJ1-1
TGTGCCAGCAGTTACGATGGGAGCACTGAAGCTTTCTTT
CASSYDGSTEAFF
>TRBV6-1|.|TRBD1|TRBJ1-4
TGTGCCAGCAGTGTCGACAGGGGGTCTGGTGAAAAACTGTTTTTT
CASSVDRGSGEKLFF
>TRBV6-1|once|TRBD1|TRBJ2-7
TGTGCCAGCAGCAAGGACAGGTCGTACGAGCAGTACTTC
CASSKDRSYEQYF
>TRBV6-1|.|.|TRBJ1-3
TGTGCCAGCAGTGAAGCGCCACTCGGGGAACCTGGAAACACCATATATTTT
CASSEAPLGEPGNTIYF
>TRBV19|.|.|TRBJ2-1
TGTGCCAGTAGTGGGACCAGCTCCTACAATGAGCAGTTCTTC
CASSGTSSYNEQFF
>TRBV5-6|.|.|TRBJ1-1
TGTGCCAGCAGCTTGGCCGGGGGAAGCACTGAAGCTTTCTTT
CASSLAGGSTEAFF
>TRBV27|.|.|TRBJ1-4
TGTGCCAGCAGTTCTTCCTTGGGAGGGGAGGGTGAAAAACTGTTTTTT
CASSSSLGGEGEKLFF
>TRBV11-2|.|.|TRBJ1-6
TGTGCCAGCAGCCACGGACCCAGGAATTCACCCCTCCACTTT
CASSHGPRNSPLHF
>TRBV6-5|once|TRBD1|TRBJ1-2
TGTGCCAGCAGTGAAGACAGGGGCCGCAGGAGCTACACCTTC
CASSEDRGRRSYTF
>TRBV6-1|once|.|TRBJ2-5
TGTGCCAGCAGGCGGGGCTACCAAGAGACCCAGTACTTC
CASRRGYQETQYF
>TRBV7-8|.|.|TRBJ1-1
TGTGCCAGCAGCCCTAGGGACTCCCAGAACACTGAAGCTTTCTTT
CASSPRDSQNTEAFF
>TRBV5-6|few|.|TRBJ1-1
TGTGCCAGCAGCTTAGAAGCCGGACAGAAGGCTTTCTTT
CASSLEAGQKAFF
>TRBV30|.|TRBD1|TRBJ2-7
TGTGCCTGGAGGGACAGGGGGAGAATCTACGAGCAGTACTTC
CAWRDRGRIYEQYF
>TRBV30|.|.|TRBJ2-7
TGTGCCTGGAGGGTTAGGACAAGCTCCTACGAGCAGTACTTC
CAWRVRTSSYEQYF
>TRBV11-2|few|TRBD2|TRBJ2-7
TGTGCCAGCAGCGCTAGCGGGGGAGAGCAGTACTTC
CASSASGGEQYF
>TRBV12-5|few|TRBD1|TRBJ2-2
TGTGCTAGTGGTACAGGACAGGGGAACACCGGGGAGCTGTTTTTT
CASGTGQGNTGELFF
>TRBV4-3|.|.|TRBJ2-2
TGCGCCAGCAGCCAAGAAGGGCTGTCATCCGGGGAGCTGTTTTTT
CASSQEGLSSGELFF
>TRBV7-3|.|TRBD2|TRBJ2-3
TGTGCCAGCAGCCCCCCGGGAGGCGGGGGGAGCACAGATACGCAGTATTTT
CASSPPGGGGSTDTQYF
>TRBV7-6|once|.|TRBJ2-6
TGTGCCAGCAGCTTAGCGGCGGGGGCAGCTGGGGCCAACGTCCTGACTTTC
CASSLAAGAAGANVLTF
>TRBV18|.|.|TRBJ1-4
TGTGCCAGCTCACCCGGGGGGGTTCGAGAAAAACTGTTTTTT
CASSPGGVREKLFF
>TRBV27|.|.|TRBJ1-4
TGTGCCAGCAGCCTGGGACTGAGTAATGAAAAACTGTTTTTT
CASSLGLSNEKLFF
>TRBV7-8|.|TRBD2|TRBJ2-3
TGTGCCAGCAGCCTAGCGGGGGGGCCGGGTACGCAGTATTTT
CASSLAGGPGTQYF
>TRBV18|.|TRBD1|TRBJ1-2
TGTGCCAGCTCACCCTGGGACAGGGGGCTAGATGGCTACACCTTC
CASSPWDRGLDGYTF
>TRBV6-1|few|TRBD2|TRBJ2-1
TGTGCCAGCAGCCCCGGGCGGGCCGGGGGGGAGCAGTTCTTC
CASSPGRAGGEQFF
>TRBV5-3|.|.|TRBJ1-2
TGTGCCAGCAGCGAACTACAGGGATACTATGGCTACACCTTC
CASSELQGYYGYTF
>TRBV5-1|.|.|TRBJ2-6
TGCGCCAGCAGCTTAACTGGGGCCAACGTCCTGACTTTC
CASSLTGANVLTF